This T cell receptor beta chain originates from a study of siplizumab effects on memory and regulatory T cells. Germline V CDR1 and CDR2: SQVTM, ANQGSEA. Trimming took 5 bases from V and 2 from J, leaving 7 bases between them. The CDR3 spans 12 residues. Study observations and caveats: Tregs that proliferated in siplizumab cultures did not have their suppressive function confirmed.

The data were produced by immunoSEQ multiplex PCR, yet TCRdb's version contains in-frame clones alone and is incomplete. The sample yields about 100,000 clones, 85% to 95% seen once. To note about this clone: Its antigen is undetermined.

The V and J genes are TRBV29-1 and TRBJ2-1; D unclear. The receptor was isolated from a human donor in good health. Sequencing was done on a sample of non-Treg CD4+ T cells sorted from blood. The CDR3, as DNA: TGCAGCGTTCGGGCAGCCTACAATGAGCAGTTCTTC. Amino acid sequence: CSVRAAYNEQFF.